These 30 T cell receptor beta chains were sequenced from one sample in a study of PD-1 blockade in classical Hodgkin lymphoma. Regarding time point: cycle 4 day 1 (C4D1), after 6 weeks of nivolumab. Following autologous stem cell transplantation, relapse occurred in every patient, and exposure to brentuximab vedotin varied. Produced via immunoSEQ multiplex PCR; TCRdb's table is partial and in-frame only. Altogether just under 65,000 clones are present, more than 80% being singletons, with the ten largest covering 10%. The starting material was peripheral blood mononuclear cells (PBMCs), obtained before the fourth cycle of nivolumab. These receptors all stem from a human donor with classical Hodgkin lymphoma.

This clone was picked up a small number of times. V is TRBV6-6 and J is TRBJ1-5; D is perhaps TRBD1 (6 bases). With 9 bases removed from V and 1 base from J, the gap between germline ends came to 10 bases. CDR1 and CDR2 from the germline V gene are MNHNY and SVGAGI (reference sequence). This CDR3 has 13 amino acids. The CDR3 DNA follows: TGTGCCAGTTTTGACAGGAGCAATCAGCCCCAGCATTTT. Its protein is CASFDRSNQPQHF.

This rearrangement joins TRBV27 to TRBJ1-2; D remains ambiguous. V dropped 4 bases and J dropped 0 bases, with 9 bases sitting between them. CDR1 is MNHEY and CDR2 is SMNVEV in the germline V gene (reference sequence). The CDR3 has 14 residues. CDR3: CASSSPRANYGYTF. The DNA for the CDR3 is TGTGCCAGCAGTTCCCCGCGAGCTAACTATGGCTACACCTTC.

The chain recombines TRBV7-2 with TRBJ1-1; 9 nucleotides agree with TRBD1. CDR1 and CDR2 from the germline V gene are SGHTA and FQGNSA. There are 15 residues in the CDR3. J gave up 4 bases and V 5 bases, and 8 bases lay outside the gene matches. The CDR3 DNA sequence: TGTGCCAGCAGCCTGGTGGGGGACAGGGCCACTGAAGCTTTCTTT. Amino acid sequence: CASSLVGDRATEAFF.

J is TRBJ2-7 and V is TRBV5-5, with a weak D call TRBD2 (6 bases). V was shortened by 3 bases and J by 6 bases, with 13 bases between the two germline ends. The length of the CDR3 is 13 residues. Germline values: CDR1 SGHKS, CDR2 YYEKEE (reference sequence). This chain's CDR3 is CASSYPGGSEQYF. CDR3 in DNA: TGTGCCAGCAGCTACCCCGGGGGTTCCGAGCAGTACTTC.

The chain uses TRBV27 and TRBJ1-6, with D unclear. CDR1 and CDR2 from the germline V gene are MNHEY and SMNVEV (reference sequence). Trimming stripped 3 bases from V and 9 bases from J, with 9 bases between. CDR3 length: 13 amino acids. As DNA, the CDR3 is TGTGCCAGCAGTTTCGGGGTTTCTTCACCCCTCCACTTT. Its translation: CASSFGVSSPLHF.

The chain joins TRBV7-9 to TRBJ1-3; D ambiguous. V lost 7 bases and J 2 bases, leaving 12 bases between the germline ends. Germline V lookup: CDR1 SEHNR, CDR2 FQNEAQ (reference sequence). The CDR3 length is 14 residues. CDR3 nucleotide sequence: TGTGCCAGCACCACGGGAACAGCTGGAAACACCATATATTTT. This sequence encodes CASTTGTAGNTIYF.

This clone is a singleton in its sample. The chain recombines TRBV29-1 with TRBJ1-4; D gene ambiguous. The V gene lost 7 bases and the J gene lost 6 bases, with 6 bases spanning the gap. This CDR3 is built from 10 residues. Germline CDR1 SQVTM, CDR2 ANQGSEA. CDR3 sequence (DNA): TGCAGCGCCCACCATGAAAAACTGTTTTTT. Protein: CSAHHEKLFF.

The gene calls are TRBV6-5 and TRBJ2-7, with D unclear. Trimming pared 6 bases from V and 2 bases from J, leaving 11 bases between. CDR3 length: 13 amino acids. Germline CDR1 is MNHEY and CDR2 is SVGAGI. The chain's CDR3 is CASRPTATYEQYF. In DNA form, the CDR3 reads TGTGCCAGCAGACCTACAGCTACCTACGAGCAGTACTTC.

This chain connects TRBV11-2 to TRBJ2-5; D is perhaps TRBD1 (6 bases). The germline V gene encodes CDR1 SGHAT and CDR2 FQNNGV. There are 13 residues in the CDR3. Trimming cost V 7 bases and J 0 bases, with 9 bases left between them. The CDR3 coding sequence is TGTGCCAGCACTGGACAGTACCAAGAGACCCAGTACTTC. Amino acid sequence: CASTGQYQETQYF.

For the CDR3, the DNA is TGTGCCAGCAGTGAGGGAAACAGGGGGATTTTTGAGCAGTTCTTC. This encodes CASSEGNRGIFEQFF. The V gene is TRBV25-1, the J gene TRBJ2-1; TRBD1 aligns across 8 bases. J was trimmed by 9 bases and V by 3 bases; bases with no gene match: 10. Germline V CDR1 and CDR2: MGHDK, SYGVNS. CDR3 length: 15 amino acids.

The V call is TRBV7-9, the J call TRBJ1-2; a possible D gene is TRBD1 (5 bases). Per germline, CDR1 SEHNR and CDR2 FQNEAQ (reference sequence). V lost 7 bases and J lost 2, with 17 bases in between. CDR3 size: 15 residues. Here the CDR3 DNA reads TGTGCCAGCACCATAAAGGGACTTGGGAACTATGGCTACACCTTC. Protein product: CASTIKGLGNYGYTF. Full variable domain (remainder filled in from reference TRBV7-9 and TRBJ1-2): DTGVSQNPRHKITKRGQNVTFRCDPISEHNRLYWYRQTLGQGPEFLTYFQNEAQLEKSRLLSDRFSAERPKGSFSTLEIQRTEQGDSAMYLCASTIKGLGNYGYTFGSGTRLTVV.

The chain combines TRBV11-1 with TRBJ2-3; 8 bases are a match to TRBD1. The germline gives CDR1 SGHAT, CDR2 FQDESV (reference sequence). The V segment lost 2 bases and the J segment 1 base; nucleotides outside the gene matches: 8. There are 17 residues in the CDR3. CDR3 sequence reads: CASSLRPGTGGTDTQYF. As DNA, the CDR3 is TGTGCCAGCAGCTTAAGGCCAGGGACAGGAGGCACAGATACGCAGTATTTT.

This chain links TRBV2 with TRBJ2-7; perhaps TRBD2 as D (5 bases). Per germline, CDR1 SNHLY and CDR2 FYNNEI. V lost 8 bases and J 4 bases, leaving 21 bases between the germline ends. CDR3 size: 15 residues. The chain's CDR3 is CASDLRTLSGYEQYF. The CDR3 coding sequence is TGTGCCAGCGACCTCCGGACTCTATCGGGGTACGAGCAGTACTTC.

The chain recombines TRBV19 with TRBJ1-3; D remains unclear. The CDR3 length is 12 residues. Germline V CDR1 and CDR2: LNHDA, SQIVND (reference sequence). V shed 3 bases and J shed 4 bases, with 4 bases lying between them. DNA of the CDR3: TGTGCCAGTAGTATTTCGGGAAACACCATATATTTT. It codes for CASSISGNTIYF.

The rearrangement links TRBV21-1 to TRBJ1-2. TRBV21-1 is classified as a pseudogene. This CDR3 comprises 14 residues. The CDR3 coding sequence is TGTGCCAGCAGCACAATGGGACCTAGCTATGGCTACACCTTC. This sequence encodes CASSTMGPSYGYTF.

The chain has TRBV2 and TRBJ2-1, with 10 bases identical to TRBD2. With V trimmed by 4 bases and J by 9 bases, 6 bases remained unmatched. Germline loops: CDR1 SNHLY, CDR2 FYNNEI. The CDR3 extends over 14 amino acids. CDR3 DNA: TGTGCCAGCAGTGCAGCGGGGGGGGACAGTGAGCAGTTCTTC. It yields the protein CASSAAGGDSEQFF. Filled out from reference TRBV2 and TRBJ2-1, the complete variable domain reads EPEVTQTPSHQVTQMGQEVILRCVPISNHLYFYWYRQILGQKVEFLVSFYNNEISEKSEIFDDQFSVERPDGSNFTLKIRSTKLEDSAMYFCASSAAGGDSEQFFGPGTRLTVL.

The genes are TRBV28 and TRBJ1-2, with 7 positions matching TRBD1. The germline gives CDR1 MDHEN, CDR2 SYDVKM. The CDR3 length is 15 residues. V was clipped by 2 bases and J by 5 bases; unmatched bases: 8. As DNA, the CDR3 is TGTGCCAGCAGTTTAGGGAATACAGGGGATTATGGCTACACCTTC. It specifies CASSLGNTGDYGYTF.

The chain is built from TRBV5-1 and TRBJ1-2; D remains unclear. CDR1 SGHRS and CDR2 YFSETQ come from the germline V gene. The V gene lost 4 bases and the J gene lost 0 bases, with 10 bases spanning the gap. CDR3 length: 14 residues. The DNA of the CDR3 is TGCGCCAGCAGCCTCGACCAACCTAACTATGGCTACACCTTC. Residues: CASSLDQPNYGYTF.

As to this clone: Mismatch with germline at one junction end may stem from a read error. The chain uses TRBV7-2 and TRBJ2-1; 12 bases align to TRBD2. The CDR3 is 13 residues long. Germline loops: CDR1 SGHTA, CDR2 FQGNSA. The CDR3 coding sequence is TGTGCCAGCAGCCCAACTAGCGGGGGGTTCTTGGTCTTC. Amino acids: CASSPTSGGFLVF.

This clone has more than one count but fewer than ten. The chain recombines TRBV29-1 with TRBJ1-2; D gene unclear. Trimming stripped 6 bases from V and 6 bases from J, with 17 bases between. The germline V gene encodes CDR1 SQVTM and CDR2 ANQGSEA. The CDR3 totals 13 residues. This chain's CDR3 is CSVLGGLVDGYTF. Here the CDR3 DNA reads TGCAGCGTCCTTGGAGGGTTGGTGGATGGCTACACCTTC.

This chain uses TRBV6-7 with TRBJ2-7; D unresolved. TRBV6-7 is designated an ORF whose function remains uncertain. V dropped 0 bases and J dropped 5 bases, with 8 bases sitting between them. This CDR3 contains 13 residues. The CDR3 loop is CASSYSLSDEQYF. CDR3 DNA sequence: TGTGCCAGCAGTTACTCCCTCTCGGACGAGCAGTACTTC.

The chain links TRBV10-3 to TRBJ2-2; the match to TRBD1 covers 7 bases. The CDR3 extends over 20 amino acids. Losses at the gene ends were 4 bases for V and 4 bases for J; bases not matched to a gene: 21. Per the germline V gene, CDR1 is ENHRY and CDR2 is SYGVKD. The CDR3 bases are TGTGCCATCAGTGGACCCAGGGGGAGACTACATTGGATGGCCACCGGGGAGCTGTTTTTT. Its translation: CAISGPRGRLHWMATGELFF.

The chain combines TRBV5-5 with TRBJ2-5; tentatively, D is TRBD1 or TRBD2 (5 bases each). The germline V gene encodes CDR1 SGHKS and CDR2 YYEKEE (reference sequence). Trimming removed 6 bases at V and 4 bases at J, with 19 bases between. The length of the CDR3 is 15 residues. The CDR3 coding sequence is TGTGCCAGCACCCTCCTCGAGGGGACGGGAGAGACCCAGTACTTC. This sequence encodes CASTLLEGTGETQYF.

The chain employs TRBV25-1 and TRBJ1-1, with a weak D call TRBD1 (5 bases). V was shortened by 4 bases and J by 1 base, with 13 bases between the two germline ends. Germline CDR1 MGHDK, CDR2 SYGVNS. This CDR3 has 15 amino acids. DNA for the CDR3: TGTGCCAGCAGTGCCTCAGGGTTTGGGAACACTGAAGCTTTCTTT. The encoded protein is CASSASGFGNTEAFF.

This clone was found once. V gene TRBV5-1 combines with J gene TRBJ2-2; TRBD1 matches at 8 bases. The junction had 7 bases not matched to a gene; V was cut back by 4 bases and J by 5 bases. CDR1 is SGHRS and CDR2 is YFSETQ in the germline V gene. The CDR3 length is 15 residues. The CDR3 nucleotides are TGCGCCAGCAGCCTCGGACAGGGAGGTACCGGGGAGCTGTTTTTT. The encoded protein is CASSLGQGGTGELFF.

J is TRBJ1-1 and V is TRBV2, with a weak D call TRBD1 (5 bases). CDR3 size: 11 residues. The V end lost 6 bases, the J end lost 11 bases, and 13 bases lay between the germline ends. The germline V gene encodes CDR1 SNHLY and CDR2 FYNNEI. The chain's CDR3 is CASRMGPEAFF. The CDR3 DNA follows: TGTGCCAGCAGAATGGGGCCAGAGGCTTTCTTT. Full variable domain (outside the CDR3, taken from reference TRBV2 and TRBJ1-1): EPEVTQTPSHQVTQMGQEVILRCVPISNHLYFYWYRQILGQKVEFLVSFYNNEISEKSEIFDDQFSVERPDGSNFTLKIRSTKLEDSAMYFCASRMGPEAFFGQGTRLTVV.

The rearrangement joins TRBV13 to TRBJ2-5, with 13 bases lining up with TRBD2. This CDR3 contains 20 residues. V lost 1 base and J lost 2; bases outside the gene matches: 13. Germline-derived CDR1 and CDR2 are PRHDT and FYEKMQ (reference sequence). As DNA, the CDR3 is TGTGCCAGCAGCTTAGTCGGTTGGACTAGCGGGGGAACCAGTCAAGAGACCCAGTACTTC. Its protein is CASSLVGWTSGGTSQETQYF.

With respect to this clone: The CDR3 does not end in the conserved phenylalanine or tryptophan, so this is likely a read error. It is unclear where the CDR3 begins or ends on the DNA, so no DNA is shown, and the CDR3 is as TCRdb lists it. The chain employs TRBV6-1 and TRBJ1-2. The CDR3 totals 10 residues, both ends included. Germline lookup yields CDR1 MNHNS and CDR2 SASEGT. The CDR3 here is CASSEEIILI.

This clone is a singleton in its sample. The chain employs TRBV27 and TRBJ2-7, with D hard to call. With 2 bases removed from V and 6 bases from J, the gap between germline ends came to 14 bases. Germline loops: CDR1 MNHEY, CDR2 SMNVEV (reference sequence). This CDR3 has 14 amino acids. In nucleotides, the CDR3 is TGTGCCAGCAGTTTAACCTTTAATGCCTTCGAGCAGTACTTC. Its protein product is CASSLTFNAFEQYF.

The CDR3 is CASSASGTGEARKLFF. In nucleotides, the CDR3 is TGTGCCAGCAGCGCCTCCGGGACAGGGGAGGCGAGAAAACTGTTTTTT. The J gene is TRBJ1-4, the V gene TRBV14, with 10 bases matching TRBD1. This CDR3 is built from 16 residues. Germline V lookup: CDR1 SGHDN, CDR2 FVKESK. The V gene end was trimmed by 5 bases and the J gene end by 10 bases; junction bases not matched to a gene: 13.